These 7 T cell receptor beta chains were sequenced from one sample in a study of blood T cells in healthy people across ages (dated by TCRdb to the mid-2010s). The library was made by 5' RACE. The data were produced on an Illumina HiSeq 2500. A second PCR of roughly 7 to 11 cycles was performed with a sample-barcoded 5' primer and a J-beta primer mix. TCRdb reanalyzed the raw reads on its own, using fastp at Q25 for trimming and MiXCR for clone calling, and kept in-frame beta chains. Duplicate CDR3 protein sequences are folded into a single record with the most common DNA and genes. The sample table lists about 290,000 distinct CDR3 sequences, 27% of them with a count of one. 29% of the sample is held by the ten biggest clonotypes. Specimen: blood. These receptors all come from a woman in her seventies in good health.

This clonotype has at least ten counts. The rearrangement uses TRBV5-1 and TRBJ2-1; D may be TRBD2 (6 bases). Trimming removed 4 bases at V and 5 bases at J, with 16 bases between. The CDR3 sequence is 15 residues long. Per the germline V gene, CDR1 is SGHRS and CDR2 is YFSETQ. The CDR3 DNA is TGCGCCAGCAGCGCGGGACCGGATTTAAACAATGAGCAGTTCTTC. Its translation is CASSAGPDLNNEQFF. The whole variable domain, remainder taken from reference TRBV5-1 and TRBJ2-1, is KAGVTQTPRYLIKTRGQQVTLSCSPISGHRSVSWYQQTPGQGLQFLFEYFSETQRNKGNFPGRFSGRQFSNSRSEMNVSTLELGDSALYLCASSAGPDLNNEQFFGPGTRLTVL.

This clonotype was recorded a few times. The chain joins TRBV6-5 to TRBJ2-4; weak D call: TRBD2 (5 bases). The CDR3 sequence is 15 residues long. The germline V gene has CDR1 MNHEY and CDR2 SVGAGI. V dropped 2 bases and J dropped 7 bases, with 15 bases sitting between them. DNA for the CDR3: TGTGCCAGCAGTTACGGAGGCAGCCGAGGGAACATTCAGTACTTC. Translated, it gives CASSYGGSRGNIQYF.

This clonotype was detected ten times or more. The CDR3 is CASSRGTSPETQYF. The CDR3 coding sequence is TGTGCCAGCAGCAGAGGGACTAGTCCCGAGACCCAGTACTTC. V gene TRBV7-2 combines with J gene TRBJ2-5; the match to TRBD2 covers 8 bases. Germline V gene sequence: CDR1 SGHTA, CDR2 FQGNSA. V shed 5 bases, J shed 5 bases, and the junction held 7 bases outside the gene matches. This CDR3 has 14 amino acids.

V is TRBV20-1 and J is TRBJ2-5; 9 bases fit TRBD2. The J call is in doubt because the DNA end fits TRBJ2-7 better. The CDR3 loop spans 14 amino acids. The germline CDR1 and CDR2 sequences are DFQATT and SNEGSKA (reference sequence). The CDR3 bases are TGCAGTGCGGTAGCCGGGACTAGCAGCTACGAGCAGTACTTC. Translating gives CSAVAGTSSYEQYF.

This clonotype has only a few counts. The V call is TRBV28, the J call TRBJ2-1; D call uncertain. The CDR3 has 13 amino acids. Germline CDR1 and CDR2: MDHEN and SYDVKM. Trimming took 7 bases from V and 0 from J, leaving 7 bases between them. CDR3 coding DNA: TGTGCCAGCATTCCTTACTCCTACAATGAGCAGTTCTTC. Translation: CASIPYSYNEQFF.

This clonotype was observed a few times. The rearrangement uses TRBV28 and TRBJ2-1; the D gene is possibly TRBD2 (7 bases). The germline V gene has CDR1 MDHEN and CDR2 SYDVKM. This CDR3 comprises 15 residues. Trimming took 3 bases from V and 7 from J, leaving 16 bases between them. CDR3 sequence: CASSLARRGGNEQFF. Written as DNA, the CDR3 is TGTGCCAGCAGTTTGGCCCGTAGGGGGGGGAATGAGCAGTTCTTC.

CDR3 protein: CASGPTGFTNEKLFF. CDR3 DNA sequence: TGTGCCAGCGGACCTACAGGGTTTACTAATGAAAAACTGTTTTTT. V and J are TRBV28 and TRBJ1-4; weak D call: TRBD1 (6 bases). This CDR3 comprises 15 residues. Germline CDR1 and CDR2: MDHEN and SYDVKM. Trimming removed 8 bases from V and 2 bases from J, with 15 bases in between.